Given below is one TCR beta chain in context. Its antigen has not been determined. No per-base quality is available; no much larger clone lies one base away. The CDR3, from cysteine to phenylalanine, totals 14 residues. Left in the record is the CDR3 DNA by itself, 42 bases read in frame from the first base. From V the trimming removes 6 bases and from J it removes 4 bases, while the gene matches leave 8 bases of the junction unaccounted for. In the germline V gene, CDR1 corresponds to SGHRS and CDR2 to YFSETQ. The source of the sample is a study of cytomegalovirus exposure and HLA in healthy donors (dated by TCRdb to 2016 to 2017). Context from the whole study: An earlier analysis of some 620 of the donors reported about 260 Gb of sequence data and around 100 million unique TCR beta sequences obtained from roughly 180 million T cells. A later analysis re-examined previously published TCR beta repertoires from over 500 donors and added high-resolution HLA genotyping to investigate patterns of TCR occurrence. Genome-wide SNP genotypes for about three fifths of the roughly 670 donors were used in a later genetic analysis, which treated that subset as a discovery cohort. The number of donors typed differed by locus, with about 629-630 for A, B, C, DRB1 and DQB1, roughly 520 for DQA1, about 610 for DPA1, and some 440 for DPB1. Because of strong linkage in the cohort, roughly 5 DR-DQ haplotypes were treated as single units for association and clustering. The study aimed to test whether signatures of past pathogen exposure could be identified by cataloging public T cell receptors. Besides the first cohort of approximately 670 subjects, a separate validation cohort made up of 120 different subjects was used. Every repertoire in the discovery cohort had been generated on one and the same sequencing platform. To predict cytomegalovirus infection status, the study combined high-throughput TCR immunosequencing, statistical association of individual TCRs with disease status, and machine learning. Roughly 290 gigabases of sequencing data and around 90 million unique TCR sequences made up an early release that covered under 750 HLA-typed donors. The genetic ancestry cluster associated with self-reported Caucasian donors included about 81% of the roughly 360 genotyped donors. In the later analysis, no new phenotypic data were used to find candidate immune exposures; instead, reliance was placed on TCR beta sequences and their occurrence across donors. Alongside the repertoire data, information on donor age, sex, ethnicity and CMV serostatus was compiled. The T cell repertoires of about 700 subjects were profiled by immunosequencing and related to cytomegalovirus serostatus. Both class I and class II loci were covered by HLA typing, at four-digit resolution. In an earlier analysis of roughly 580 of the donors, high-throughput TCR beta sequencing was used to judge whether each TCR beta V gene segment behaved as functional or pseudogenic. Among some 400 genotyped donors of the cohort, an average of roughly 230,000 unique TCR beta nucleotide sequences was sequenced per donor, of which about 19% were non-productive.

The library came from the immunoSEQ multiplex PCR assay. For the multiplex PCR, a mixture combining 60 forward primers for TCR Vbeta segments and 13 reverse primers for TCR Jbeta segments was used. A multiplex PCR assay on genomic DNA amplified the CDR3 region of rearranged TCR beta genes. On the Illumina HiSeq System, the amplified TCR beta libraries were sequenced as 87-base-pair reads. Turning to the authors' computational methods: A later analysis tallied roughly 80 million unique TCR beta chains across the roughly 610 repertoires, and roughly 11 million of those chains were shared by two or more donors. To remove PCR and sequencing errors, raw reads were error-corrected and collapsed into unique sequences using a nearest-neighbor algorithm that merged closely related sequences. Alignment of CDR3 sequences to IMGT reference sequences was used to assign V, D and J gene segments. Each retained sequence needed at least a six-nucleotide match to both a V gene segment and a J gene segment. A rearrangement was called productive if the CDR3 had no stop codons and remained in frame with V and J, and every other rearrangement was called non-productive. CDR3 was defined by IMGT convention, running from the second conserved V-encoded cysteine to the conserved J-encoded phenylalanine. In an earlier analysis of more than 550 of the donors, sequences lacking an unambiguous match to a single V gene segment were excluded. An earlier analysis of around 600 of the donors classified V segments as functional when productive rearrangements were above 56.7% and as segregating when the standard deviation between donors was above 5%. To diagnose cytomegalovirus status from the catalog of TCR beta chain sequences, a statistical classification framework was built. In a later analysis, V and J genes were assigned by comparing TCR nucleotide sequences against IMGT/GENE-DB human TR gene sequences. A later analysis assigned CDR3 sequences and most-parsimonious VDJ recombination scenarios with the TCRdist pipeline. In a later analysis, each TCR beta chain was defined by its CDR3 amino acid sequence together with its V-gene family, and reads lacking a unique V-gene family were excluded. As a way to deal with suspected cross-contamination and a sequencing artifact, a later analysis dropped hundreds of nucleotide sequences that were highly shared and had low generation probability. A later analysis calculated a clonal expansion index for each public chain from normalized within-repertoire ranks of inferred template counts. In a later analysis, generation probabilities were computed with a VDJ recombination model fitted to out-of-frame rearrangements, and the resulting probabilities were checked against IGoR. In a later analysis, TCR-TCR, TCR-HLA and TCR-CMV co-occurrence was scored with hypergeometric tests, and a repertoire-size bias correction was applied to TCR pairs. To estimate false discovery rates, a later analysis permuted the HLA or CMV assignments 20 times. A later analysis grouped co-occurring TCRs with DBSCAN, adding TCRdist sequence similarity when clustering within HLA-allele-positive subsets. Repertoires with fewer than 30,000 or more than 120,000 public chains were left out of co-occurrence clustering, as were four to six repertoires with anomalous nucleotide sharing. The table comes from immuneACCESS by way of TCRdb, which keeps in-frame sequences with V and J called. Part of the clones is missing from these tables; in studies checked, under half for an unresolved V gene and the rest for unknown reasons. D and trimming were read from the DNA, whereas the V and J calls and clone size are those reported in that table. In all, the sample holds about 160,000 clones, and around 83% of those were seen once. The top ten clones comprise approximately 2.3% of the sample.

The cohort comprised 666 healthy bone marrow donors. All cohort members were sampled while nominally healthy, although unrecorded immune exposures were likely present. The donor tested CMV seropositive, placing the donor among the 290 or so seropositive members of the cohort. Each donor provided a peripheral blood sample, and peripheral blood mononuclear cells were used for TCR beta sequencing. Genomic DNA was extracted from the blood cell samples with the Qiagen DNeasy Blood Extraction Kit. What the study reported, not specific to this receptor: V-gene and J-gene trimming of TCR beta chains was associated with a missense DCLRE1C variant in a later genetic analysis, and the association was replicated in an independent cohort. In a later analysis, TCR association rates were found to vary across HLA loci, with the most associated TCRs seen for DRB1 alleles and the fewest for HLA-C alleles. In a later analysis, most CMV-associated TCR beta chains were found to appear HLA-restricted, with HLA associations seemingly driven largely by CMV exposure. The study gave a list of more than 150 TCR beta chains associated with cytomegalovirus. An earlier analysis of approximately 570 of the donors showed that most TCR beta V segments appeared in productive rearrangements either about 87% or about 30% of the time, which broadly matched IMGT annotations. Because the 87-base-pair reads could not distinguish some IMGT-functional V segments, including TRBV6-2 and TRBV6-3, those segments were excluded. In a later genetic analysis, fewer N-insertions in productive TCRs were reported among donors in an Asian-associated ancestry cluster than the roughly 710-donor mean. Compared with equally common non-associated chains, HLA-associated TCR beta chains in a later analysis were more clonally expanded and had lower generation probabilities. When HLA alleles, especially DR and DQ, strongly co-occurred, TCR associations were difficult to assign to individual alleles. A further reported finding was that TCR beta sequences accurately predicted the HLA-A and HLA-B alleles for most subjects in the first cohort. Sequencing depth was assumed to be roughly uniform across donors in the presence/absence analyses, though that assumption may not hold. Cytomegalovirus status was reported to be diagnosed by the classifier with high specificity and sensitivity in both the original and validation cohorts. HLA typing was unavailable for some donors at each locus, so association tests used only the typed subset. Linkage disequilibrium might explain the correlated functional status among segregating V segments, but an unknown experimental factor could not be ruled out. This cohort had only TCR beta chains sequenced, and the lack of alpha or paired-chain data limited which features could be detected. A cluster of highly shared sequence variants was judged likely to be a technical artifact of the sequencing pipeline. According to the authors, the approach could potentially be generalized to other disease states and immunological phenotypes. In a later analysis, around 17,000 TCR beta sequences were associated with specific HLA alleles at a false discovery rate of 0.05. Immune exposure information for the cohort was limited to CMV serostatus. A few of the identified cytomegalovirus-associated TCR beta chains were confirmed in vitro to be specific for cytomegalovirus antigens. In a later analysis, several top co-occurrence clusters were reported to appear linked to parvovirus B19, influenza, CMV and Epstein-Barr virus. The earlier analysis of approximately 560 of the donors excluded approximately 17 rarely observed V segments, including chromosome 9 orphons, because counts were too low. While some public TCRs were present in many individuals, most TCR sequences turned up only very rarely across donors.

Sample: PBMCs. Here the chain combines TRBV5-1 and TRBJ1-1; the central 8 bases match TRBD1. This receptor was identified in a man between 18 and 29 years old in good health and CMV-seropositive. The bases read TGCGCCAGCACTTTCAGGGGGCCGGGCACTGAAGCTTTCTTT. Translated, this is CASTFRGPGTEAFF.